A single T cell receptor (beta chain) is shown here with its context. This entry comes from a study of blood T cell repertoires in COVID-19. The repertoire was sequenced with immunoSEQ multiplex PCR; TCRdb's copy has only in-frame clones and lacks some. The sample shows roughly 68,000 clones, 85% to 90% of them seen only once. Germline assignment: CDR1 SGHNT and CDR2 YYREEE (reference sequence). The CDR3 is made up of 15 amino acids. The V end was cut by 4 bases, the J end by 1 base, with 13 bases between. The sample consisted of peripheral blood. The chain couples TRBV5-4 to TRBJ2-3; the D gene is possibly TRBD2 (5 bases). This clonotype was sampled from an elderly woman with active COVID-19. In DNA form, the CDR3 reads TGTGCCAGCAGCCATCCGAGGGCGGGCACAGATACGCAGTATTTT. As protein: CASSHPRAGTDTQYF.